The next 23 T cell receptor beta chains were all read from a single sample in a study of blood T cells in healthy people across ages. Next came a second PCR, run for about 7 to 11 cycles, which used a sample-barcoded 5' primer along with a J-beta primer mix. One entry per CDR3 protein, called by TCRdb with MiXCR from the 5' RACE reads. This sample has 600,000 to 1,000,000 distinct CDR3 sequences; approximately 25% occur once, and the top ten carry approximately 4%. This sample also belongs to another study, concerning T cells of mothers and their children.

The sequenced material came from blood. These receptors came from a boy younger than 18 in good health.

In DNA form, the CDR3 reads TGTGCCAGCAGTTTGGCGGCAGCAATCTATGGCTACACCTTC. It translates to CASSLAAAIYGYTF. This chain joins TRBV12-3 or TRBV12-4 and TRBJ1-2, with D unclear. V lost 3 bases and J lost 4, with 12 bases in between. The CDR3 has 14 residues.

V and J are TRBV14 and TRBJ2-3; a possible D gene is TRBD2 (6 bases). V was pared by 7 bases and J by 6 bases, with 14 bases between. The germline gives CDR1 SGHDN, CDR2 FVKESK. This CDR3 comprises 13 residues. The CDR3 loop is CASTRTILDTQYF. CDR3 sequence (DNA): TGTGCCAGCACCCGGACTATTTTGGATACGCAGTATTTT.

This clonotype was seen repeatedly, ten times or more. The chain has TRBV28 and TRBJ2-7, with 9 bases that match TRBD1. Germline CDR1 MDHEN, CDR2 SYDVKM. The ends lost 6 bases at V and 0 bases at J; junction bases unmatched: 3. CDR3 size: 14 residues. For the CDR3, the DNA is TGTGCCAGCAGCCGACAGGGGGGCTCCTACGAGCAGTACTTC. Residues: CASSRQGGSYEQYF.

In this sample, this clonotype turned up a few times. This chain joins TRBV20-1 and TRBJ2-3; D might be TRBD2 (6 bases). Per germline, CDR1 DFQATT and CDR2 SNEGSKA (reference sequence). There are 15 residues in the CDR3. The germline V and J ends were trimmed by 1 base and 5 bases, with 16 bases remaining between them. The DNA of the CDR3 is TGCAGTGCTAGAGTTTGGGGGGAGAGGATAGATACGCAGTATTTT. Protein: CSARVWGERIDTQYF.

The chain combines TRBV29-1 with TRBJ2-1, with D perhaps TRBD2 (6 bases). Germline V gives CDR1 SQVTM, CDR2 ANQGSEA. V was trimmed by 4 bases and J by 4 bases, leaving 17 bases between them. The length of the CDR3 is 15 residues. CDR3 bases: TGCAGCGTTGTCGGTGACGGGGGAGCATACAATGAGCAGTTCTTC. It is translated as CSVVGDGGAYNEQFF.

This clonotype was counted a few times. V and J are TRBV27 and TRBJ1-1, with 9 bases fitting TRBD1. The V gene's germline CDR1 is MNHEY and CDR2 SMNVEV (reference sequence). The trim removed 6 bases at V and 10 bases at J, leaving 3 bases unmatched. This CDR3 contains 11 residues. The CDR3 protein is CASRGQGTAFF. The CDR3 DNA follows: TGTGCCAGCAGGGGACAGGGAACAGCTTTCTTT.

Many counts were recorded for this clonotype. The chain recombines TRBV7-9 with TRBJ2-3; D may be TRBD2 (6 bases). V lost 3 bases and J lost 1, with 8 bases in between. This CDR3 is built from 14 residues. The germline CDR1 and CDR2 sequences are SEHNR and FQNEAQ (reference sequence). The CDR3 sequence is CASSFGGGTDTQYF. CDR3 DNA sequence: TGTGCCAGCAGCTTCGGCGGGGGCACAGATACGCAGTATTTT.

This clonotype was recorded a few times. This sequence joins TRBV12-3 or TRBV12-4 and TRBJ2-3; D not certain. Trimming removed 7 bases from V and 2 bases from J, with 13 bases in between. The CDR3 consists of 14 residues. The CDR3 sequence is CASTDSAATDTQYF. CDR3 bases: TGTGCCAGCACCGACTCGGCAGCCACAGATACGCAGTATTTT.

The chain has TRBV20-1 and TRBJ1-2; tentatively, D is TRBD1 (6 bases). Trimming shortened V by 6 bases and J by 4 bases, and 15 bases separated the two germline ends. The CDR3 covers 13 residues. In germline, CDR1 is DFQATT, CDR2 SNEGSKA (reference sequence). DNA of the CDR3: TGCAGTGCCCATAAGGGGGGGTCCTATGGCTACACCTTC. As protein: CSAHKGGSYGYTF.

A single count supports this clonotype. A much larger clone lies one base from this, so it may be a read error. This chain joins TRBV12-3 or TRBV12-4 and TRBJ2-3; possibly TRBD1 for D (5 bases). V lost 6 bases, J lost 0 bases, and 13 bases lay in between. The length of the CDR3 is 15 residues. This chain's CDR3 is CASRLRTRSTDTQYF. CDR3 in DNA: TGTGCCAGCAGGCTGAGGACAAGGAGCACAGATACGCAGTATTTT.

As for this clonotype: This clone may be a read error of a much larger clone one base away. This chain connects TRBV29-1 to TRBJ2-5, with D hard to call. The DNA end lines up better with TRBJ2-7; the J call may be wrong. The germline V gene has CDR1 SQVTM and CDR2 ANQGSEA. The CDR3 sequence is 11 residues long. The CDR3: CSVERAYEQYF. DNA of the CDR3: TGCAGCGTTGAAAGGGCCTACGAGCAGTACTTC.

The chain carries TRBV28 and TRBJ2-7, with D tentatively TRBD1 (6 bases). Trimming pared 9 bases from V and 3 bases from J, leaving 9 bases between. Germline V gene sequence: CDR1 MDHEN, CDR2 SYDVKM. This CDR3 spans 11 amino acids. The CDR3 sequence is CASIGGYEQYF. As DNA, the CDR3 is TGTGCCAGTATAGGGGGCTACGAGCAGTACTTC.

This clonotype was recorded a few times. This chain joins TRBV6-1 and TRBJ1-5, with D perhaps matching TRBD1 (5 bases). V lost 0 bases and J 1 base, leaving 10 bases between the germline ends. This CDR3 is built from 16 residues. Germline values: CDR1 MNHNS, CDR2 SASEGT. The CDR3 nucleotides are TGTGCCAGCAGTGAAGCGCCCCCAGGGAGCAATCAGCCCCAGCATTTT. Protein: CASSEAPPGSNQPQHF.

CDR3 residues: CASRFGNKGRNTEAFF. CDR3 nucleotide sequence: TGTGCCAGTAGGTTCGGAAATAAAGGGCGGAACACTGAAGCTTTCTTT. V usage is TRBV19 and J usage is TRBJ1-1, with no clear D. The CDR3 is made up of 16 amino acids. Germline-derived CDR1 and CDR2 are LNHDA and SQIVND (reference sequence). Trimming left V 6 bases short and J 1 base short, with 18 bases between.

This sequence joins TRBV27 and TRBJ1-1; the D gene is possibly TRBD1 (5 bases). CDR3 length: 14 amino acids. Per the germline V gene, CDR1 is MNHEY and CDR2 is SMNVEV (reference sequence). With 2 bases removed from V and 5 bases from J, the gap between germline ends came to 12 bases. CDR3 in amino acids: CASSLVSGRTEAFF. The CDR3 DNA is TGTGCCAGCAGTTTAGTGTCGGGGCGGACTGAAGCTTTCTTT.

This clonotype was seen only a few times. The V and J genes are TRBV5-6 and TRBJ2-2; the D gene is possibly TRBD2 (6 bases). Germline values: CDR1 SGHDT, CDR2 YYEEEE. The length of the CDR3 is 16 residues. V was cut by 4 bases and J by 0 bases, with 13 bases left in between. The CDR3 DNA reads TGTGCCAGCAGCCCGACCGGGACTTCGAACACCGGGGAGCTGTTTTTT. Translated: CASSPTGTSNTGELFF. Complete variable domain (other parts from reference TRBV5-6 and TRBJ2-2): DAGVTQSPTHLIKTRGQQVTLRCSPKSGHDTVSWYQQALGQGPQFIFQYYEEEERQRGNFPDRFSGHQFPNYSSELNVNALLLGDSALYLCASSPTGTSNTGELFFGEGSRLTVL.

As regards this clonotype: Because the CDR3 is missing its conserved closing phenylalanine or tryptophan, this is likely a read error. In DNA, the CDR3 is TGTGCCAGCAGTTACCCCGGACAGGTCAACATTCAGTACATC. This gives the protein CASSYPGQVNIQYI. The V call is TRBV6-5, the J call TRBJ2-4, with 7 nucleotides matching TRBD1. The trim removed 2 bases at V and 7 bases at J, leaving 5 bases unmatched. The germline gives CDR1 MNHEY, CDR2 SVGAGI. This CDR3 is built from 14 residues.

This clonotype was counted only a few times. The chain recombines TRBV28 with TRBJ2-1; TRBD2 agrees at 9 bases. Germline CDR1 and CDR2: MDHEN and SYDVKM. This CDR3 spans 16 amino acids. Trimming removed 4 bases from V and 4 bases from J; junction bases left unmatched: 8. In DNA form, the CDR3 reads TGTGCCAGCAGTTCAAAGCGGGAGGAAGCTTACAATGAGCAGTTCTTC. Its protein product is CASSSKREEAYNEQFF.

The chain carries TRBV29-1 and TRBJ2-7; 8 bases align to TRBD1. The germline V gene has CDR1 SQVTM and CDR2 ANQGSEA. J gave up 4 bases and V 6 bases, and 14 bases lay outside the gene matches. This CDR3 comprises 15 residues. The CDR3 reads CSVLGQGKSMYEQYF. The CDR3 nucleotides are TGCAGCGTCCTCGGACAGGGCAAAAGTATGTACGAGCAGTACTTC.

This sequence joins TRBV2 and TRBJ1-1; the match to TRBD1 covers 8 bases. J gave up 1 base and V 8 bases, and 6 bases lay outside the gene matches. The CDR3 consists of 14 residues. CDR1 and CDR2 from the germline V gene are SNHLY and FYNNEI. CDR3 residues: CASETGVGNTEAFF. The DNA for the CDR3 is TGTGCCAGCGAGACAGGGGTGGGGAACACTGAAGCTTTCTTT.

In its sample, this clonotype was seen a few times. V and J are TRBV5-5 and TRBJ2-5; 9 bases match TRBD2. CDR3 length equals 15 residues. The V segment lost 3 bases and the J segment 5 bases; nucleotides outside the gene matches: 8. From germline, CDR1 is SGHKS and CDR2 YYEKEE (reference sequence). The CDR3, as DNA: TGTGCCAGCAGCTCGACCGGGACTAGCTTTGAGACCCAGTACTTC. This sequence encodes CASSSTGTSFETQYF.

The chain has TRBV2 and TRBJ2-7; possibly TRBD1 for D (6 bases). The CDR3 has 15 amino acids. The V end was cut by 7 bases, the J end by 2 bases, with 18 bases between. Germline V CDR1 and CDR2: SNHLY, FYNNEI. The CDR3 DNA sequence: TGTGCCAGCACCGCCGGGGCCAGGGGCCCCTACGAGCAGTACTTC. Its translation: CASTAGARGPYEQYF.

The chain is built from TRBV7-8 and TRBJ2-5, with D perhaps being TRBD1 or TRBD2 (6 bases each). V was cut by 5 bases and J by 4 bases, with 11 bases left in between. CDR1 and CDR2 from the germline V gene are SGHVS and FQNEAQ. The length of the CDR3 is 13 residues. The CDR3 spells CASSGGGSETQYF. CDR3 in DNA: TGTGCCAGCAGCGGAGGGGGGTCAGAGACCCAGTACTTC.